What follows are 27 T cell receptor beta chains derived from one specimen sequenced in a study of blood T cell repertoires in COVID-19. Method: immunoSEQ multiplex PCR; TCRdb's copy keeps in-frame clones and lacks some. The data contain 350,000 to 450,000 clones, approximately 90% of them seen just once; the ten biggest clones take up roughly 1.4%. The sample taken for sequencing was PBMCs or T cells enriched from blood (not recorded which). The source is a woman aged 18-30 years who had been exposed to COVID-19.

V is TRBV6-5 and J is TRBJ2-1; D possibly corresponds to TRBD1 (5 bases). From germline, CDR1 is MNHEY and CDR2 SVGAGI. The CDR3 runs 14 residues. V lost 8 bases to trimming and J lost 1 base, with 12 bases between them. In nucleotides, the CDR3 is TGTGCCAGCCACTCGGCAGGGTCCTACAATGAGCAGTTCTTC. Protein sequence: CASHSAGSYNEQFF.

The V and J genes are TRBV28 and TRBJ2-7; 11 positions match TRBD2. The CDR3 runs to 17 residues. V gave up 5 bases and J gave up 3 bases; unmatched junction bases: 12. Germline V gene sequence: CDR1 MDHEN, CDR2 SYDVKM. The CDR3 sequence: CASSPNLGLAAYYEQYF. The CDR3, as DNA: TGTGCCAGCAGTCCGAACTTGGGACTAGCGGCTTACTACGAGCAGTACTTC. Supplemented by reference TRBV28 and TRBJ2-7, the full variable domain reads DVKVTQSSRYLVKRTGEKVFLECVQDMDHENMFWYRQDPGLGLRLIYFSYDVKMKEKGDIPEGYSVSREKKERFSLILESASTNQTSMYLCASSPNLGLAAYYEQYFGPGTRLTVT.

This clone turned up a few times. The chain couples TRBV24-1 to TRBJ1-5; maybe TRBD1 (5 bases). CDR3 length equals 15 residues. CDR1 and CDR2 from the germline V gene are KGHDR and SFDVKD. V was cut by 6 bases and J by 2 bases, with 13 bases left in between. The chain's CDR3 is CATSTHGGGNQPQHF. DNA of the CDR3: TGTGCCACCAGTACCCACGGGGGTGGCAATCAGCCCCAGCATTTT.

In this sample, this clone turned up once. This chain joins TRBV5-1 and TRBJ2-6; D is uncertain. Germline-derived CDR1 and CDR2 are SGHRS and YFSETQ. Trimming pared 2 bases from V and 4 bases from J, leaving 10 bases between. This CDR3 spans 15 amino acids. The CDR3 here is CASSLDWAGANVLTF. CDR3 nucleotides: TGCGCCAGCAGCTTAGATTGGGCGGGGGCCAACGTCCTGACTTTC.

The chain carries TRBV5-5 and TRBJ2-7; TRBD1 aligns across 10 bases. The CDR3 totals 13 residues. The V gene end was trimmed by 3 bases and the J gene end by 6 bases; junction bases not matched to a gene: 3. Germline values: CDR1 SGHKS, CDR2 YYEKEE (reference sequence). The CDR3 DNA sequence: TGTGCCAGCAGCTCCTGGGACAGGGGCGAGCAGTACTTC. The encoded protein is CASSSWDRGEQYF.

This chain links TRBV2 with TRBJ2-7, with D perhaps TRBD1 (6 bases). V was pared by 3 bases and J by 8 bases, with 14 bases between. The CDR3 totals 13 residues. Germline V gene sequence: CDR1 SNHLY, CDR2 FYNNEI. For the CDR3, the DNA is TGTGCCAGCAGTGATAGTGACAGGATACAGCAGTACTTC. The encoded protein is CASSDSDRIQQYF.

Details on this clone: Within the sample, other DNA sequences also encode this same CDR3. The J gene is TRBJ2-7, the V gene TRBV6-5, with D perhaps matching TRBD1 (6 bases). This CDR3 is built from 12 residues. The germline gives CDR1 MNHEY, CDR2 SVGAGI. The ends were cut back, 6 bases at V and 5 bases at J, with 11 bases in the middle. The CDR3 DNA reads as TGTGCCAGCAGACAGGGTGCCAACGAGCAGTACTTC. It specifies CASRQGANEQYF.

As DNA, the CDR3 is TGTGCCAGCACCCAATTGGACAGATCTTCTAACTATGGCTACACCTTC. Translation: CASTQLDRSSNYGYTF. The V gene is TRBV2, the J gene TRBJ1-2, with D tentatively TRBD1 (6 bases). The V end lost 7 bases, the J end lost 0 bases, and 18 bases lay between the germline ends. CDR1 and CDR2 (germline): SNHLY, FYNNEI. This CDR3 comprises 16 residues. Combining the CDR3 with reference TRBV2 and TRBJ1-2 gives the whole variable domain EPEVTQTPSHQVTQMGQEVILRCVPISNHLYFYWYRQILGQKVEFLVSFYNNEISEKSEIFDDQFSVERPDGSNFTLKIRSTKLEDSAMYFCASTQLDRSSNYGYTFGSGTRLTVV.

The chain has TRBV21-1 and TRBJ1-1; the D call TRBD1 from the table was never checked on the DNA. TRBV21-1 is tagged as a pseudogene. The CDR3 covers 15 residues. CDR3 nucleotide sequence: TGTGCCAGCAGCAGTTGGACAGGGCCGAACACTGAAGCTTTCTTT. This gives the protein CASSSWTGPNTEAFF.

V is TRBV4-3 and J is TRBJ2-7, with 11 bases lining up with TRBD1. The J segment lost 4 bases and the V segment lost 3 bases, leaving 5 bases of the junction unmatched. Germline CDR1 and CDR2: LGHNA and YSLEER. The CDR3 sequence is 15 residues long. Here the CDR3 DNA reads TGCGCCAGCAGCCAGGCCTGGGACAGGGGGTACGAGCAGTACTTC. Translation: CASSQAWDRGYEQYF.

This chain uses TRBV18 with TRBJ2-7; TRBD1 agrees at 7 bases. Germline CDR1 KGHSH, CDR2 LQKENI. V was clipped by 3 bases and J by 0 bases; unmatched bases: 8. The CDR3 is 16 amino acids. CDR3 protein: CASSPRTTGLSYEQYF. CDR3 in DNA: TGTGCCAGCTCACCTCGTACGACAGGGCTCTCCTACGAGCAGTACTTC.

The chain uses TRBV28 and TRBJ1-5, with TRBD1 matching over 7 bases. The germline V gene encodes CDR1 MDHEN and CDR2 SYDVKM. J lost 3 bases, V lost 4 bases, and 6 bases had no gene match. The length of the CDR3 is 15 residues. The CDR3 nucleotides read TGTGCCAGCAGTTCCGTTACAGGGGCCAATCAGCCCCAGCATTTT. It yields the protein CASSSVTGANQPQHF.

CDR3 nucleotide sequence: TGTGCCAGCAGTCCCCCCTTTATGTTGGTAGCGGGAGGTACCTACAATGAGCAGTTCTTC. Its protein product is CASSPPFMLVAGGTYNEQFF. The chain is built from TRBV28 and TRBJ2-1; 10 bases are shared with TRBD2. J lost 2 bases, V lost 5 bases, and 18 bases had no gene match. The CDR3 loop spans 20 amino acids. Germline CDR1 is MDHEN and CDR2 is SYDVKM.

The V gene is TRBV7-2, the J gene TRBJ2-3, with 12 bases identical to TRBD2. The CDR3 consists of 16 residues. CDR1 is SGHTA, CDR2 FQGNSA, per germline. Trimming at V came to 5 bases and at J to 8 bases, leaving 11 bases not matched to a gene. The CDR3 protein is CASSTQLAGGEGTQYF. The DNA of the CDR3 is TGTGCCAGCAGCACCCAACTAGCGGGGGGTGAAGGTACGCAGTATTTT.

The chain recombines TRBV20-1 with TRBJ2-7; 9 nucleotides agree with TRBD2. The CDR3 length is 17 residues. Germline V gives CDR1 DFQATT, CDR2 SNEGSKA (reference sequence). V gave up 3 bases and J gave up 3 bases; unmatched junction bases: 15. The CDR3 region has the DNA TGCAGTGCTAGTCCTACTGCGAGCGGGGGGACCTACTACGAGCAGTACTTC. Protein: CSASPTASGGTYYEQYF.

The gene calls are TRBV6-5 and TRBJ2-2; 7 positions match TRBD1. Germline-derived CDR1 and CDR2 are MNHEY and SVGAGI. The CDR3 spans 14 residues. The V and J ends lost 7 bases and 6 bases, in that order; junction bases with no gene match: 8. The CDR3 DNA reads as TGTGCCAGCACCGAGACAGGGCTCGCCGGGGAGCTGTTTTTT. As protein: CASTETGLAGELFF.

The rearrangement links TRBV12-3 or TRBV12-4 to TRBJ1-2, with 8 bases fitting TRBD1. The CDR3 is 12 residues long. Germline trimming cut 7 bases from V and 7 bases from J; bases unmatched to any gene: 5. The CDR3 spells CASTQGAGGYTF. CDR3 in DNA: TGTGCCAGCACCCAGGGGGCGGGTGGCTACACCTTC.

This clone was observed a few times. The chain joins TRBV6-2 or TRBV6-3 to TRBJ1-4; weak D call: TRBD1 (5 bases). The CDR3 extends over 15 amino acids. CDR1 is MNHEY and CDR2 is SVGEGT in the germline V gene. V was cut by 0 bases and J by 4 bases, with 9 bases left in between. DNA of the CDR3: TGTGCCAGCAGTTACTCAGGGGATAATAATGAAAAACTGTTTTTT. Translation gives CASSYSGDNNEKLFF.

The CDR3 bases are TGCAGCGCTTTGACAGGGGGCGATCAGCCCCAGCATTTT. Translation gives CSALTGGDQPQHF. This chain links TRBV29-1 with TRBJ1-5, with 10 nucleotides matching TRBD1. CDR1 and CDR2 from the germline V gene are SQVTM and ANQGSEA. CDR3 length equals 13 residues. The trim removed 7 bases at V and 5 bases at J, leaving 5 bases unmatched.

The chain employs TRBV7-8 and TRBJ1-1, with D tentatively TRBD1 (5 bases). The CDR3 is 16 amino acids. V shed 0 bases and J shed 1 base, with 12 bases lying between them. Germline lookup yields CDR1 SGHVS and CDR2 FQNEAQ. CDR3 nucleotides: TGTGCCAGCAGCTTAGCCCCAGGGATGGGGAACACTGAAGCTTTCTTT. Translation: CASSLAPGMGNTEAFF. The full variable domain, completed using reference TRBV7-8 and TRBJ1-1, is GAGVSQSPRYKVAKRGQDVALRCDPISGHVSLFWYQQALGQGPEFLTYFQNEAQLDKSGLPSDRFFAERPEGSVSTLKIQRTQQEDSAVYLCASSLAPGMGNTEAFFGQGTRLTVV.

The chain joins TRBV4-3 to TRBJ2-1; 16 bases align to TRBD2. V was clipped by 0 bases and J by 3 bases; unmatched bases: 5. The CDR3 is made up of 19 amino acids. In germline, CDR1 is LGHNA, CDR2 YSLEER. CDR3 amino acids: CASSQDGTSGGAFYNEQFF. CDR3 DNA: TGCGCCAGCAGCCAAGATGGGACTAGCGGGGGGGCCTTCTACAATGAGCAGTTCTTC.

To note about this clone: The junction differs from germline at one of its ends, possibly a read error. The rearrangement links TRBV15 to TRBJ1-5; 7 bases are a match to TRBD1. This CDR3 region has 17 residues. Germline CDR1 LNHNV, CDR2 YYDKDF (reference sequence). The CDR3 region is CATSREGQSLLGQPQHF. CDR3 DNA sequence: TGTGCCACCAGTAGAGAGGGACAGTCCCTTCTGGGGCAGCCCCAGCATTTT.

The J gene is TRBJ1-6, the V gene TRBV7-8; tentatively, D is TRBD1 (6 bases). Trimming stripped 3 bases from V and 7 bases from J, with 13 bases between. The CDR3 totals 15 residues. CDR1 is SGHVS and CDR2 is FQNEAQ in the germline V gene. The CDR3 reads CASSFHDRKNSPLHF. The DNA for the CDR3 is TGTGCCAGCAGCTTTCACGACAGGAAAAATTCACCCCTCCACTTT.

CDR3 sequence reads: CASSTPDRGRNQPQHF. As DNA, the CDR3 is TGTGCCAGTAGTACCCCGGACAGGGGAAGGAATCAGCCCCAGCATTTT. The chain carries TRBV19 and TRBJ1-5; 9 nucleotides align to TRBD1. CDR3 length: 16 amino acids. The germline gives CDR1 LNHDA, CDR2 SQIVND (reference sequence). The ends lost 4 bases at V and 4 bases at J; junction bases unmatched: 8.

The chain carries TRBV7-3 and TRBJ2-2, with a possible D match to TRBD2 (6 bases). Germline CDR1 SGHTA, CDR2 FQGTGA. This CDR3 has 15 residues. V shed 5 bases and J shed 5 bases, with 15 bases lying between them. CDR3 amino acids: CASSLSMGGTGELFF. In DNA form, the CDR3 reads TGTGCCAGCAGCCTCTCCATGGGGGGTACCGGGGAGCTGTTTTTT.

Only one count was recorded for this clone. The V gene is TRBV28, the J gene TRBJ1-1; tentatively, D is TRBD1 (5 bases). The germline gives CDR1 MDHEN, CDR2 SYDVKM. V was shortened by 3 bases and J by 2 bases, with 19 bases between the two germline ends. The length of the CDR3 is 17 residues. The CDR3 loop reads CASSLPLGTPGNTEAFF. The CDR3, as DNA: TGTGCCAGCAGTTTGCCGCTAGGGACTCCGGGAAACACTGAAGCTTTCTTT.

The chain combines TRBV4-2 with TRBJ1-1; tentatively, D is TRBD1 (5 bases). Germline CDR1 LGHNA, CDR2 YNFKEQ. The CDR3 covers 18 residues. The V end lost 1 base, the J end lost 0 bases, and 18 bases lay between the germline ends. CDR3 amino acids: CASSQGWGRENVNTEAFF. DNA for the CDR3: TGTGCCAGCAGCCAAGGTTGGGGCAGGGAAAACGTGAACACTGAAGCTTTCTTT.